These 25 T cell receptor beta chains were sequenced from one sample in a study of T cell responses to AZD1222 COVID-19 vaccine. TCRdb keeps only in-frame clones here, not all; method: immunoSEQ multiplex PCR. The table lists 60,000 to 75,000 clones, 89% of them singletons. The sample was peripheral blood, taken 28 days after the second AZD1222 dose. These receptor sequences come from an adult who received the AZD1222 COVID-19 vaccine.

The chain links TRBV19 to TRBJ2-3, with D hard to call. From germline, CDR1 is LNHDA and CDR2 SQIVND (reference sequence). The V end lost 3 bases, the J end lost 2 bases, and 9 bases lay between the germline ends. This CDR3 spans 14 amino acids. CDR3 bases: TGTGCCAGTAGTATTGGACCTAACACAGATACGCAGTATTTT. Protein sequence: CASSIGPNTDTQYF.

The V gene is TRBV5-1, the J gene TRBJ2-2, with 9 positions matching TRBD2. Trimming removed 0 bases from V and 4 bases from J; junction bases left unmatched: 7. This CDR3 is built from 17 residues. Germline V CDR1 and CDR2: SGHRS, YFSETQ. In DNA, the CDR3 is TGCGCCAGCAGCTTGGCCGGGACTAGCATCTTCACCGGGGAGCTGTTTTTT. Translation gives CASSLAGTSIFTGELFF.

V and J are TRBV6-5 and TRBJ1-2, with D maybe TRBD1 (5 bases). The V gene's germline CDR1 is MNHEY and CDR2 SVGAGI. Trimming removed 2 bases at V and 3 bases at J, with 13 bases between. The CDR3 extends over 15 amino acids. The CDR3 DNA follows: TGTGCCAGCAGTTACCGACTCACAGGAGACTATGGCTACACCTTC. Translation: CASSYRLTGDYGYTF.

V usage is TRBV5-5 and J usage is TRBJ1-1; TRBD1 agrees at 9 bases. CDR3 length: 17 amino acids. V was pared by 5 bases and J by 4 bases, with 15 bases of the junction left unmatched. The germline CDR1 and CDR2 sequences are SGHKS and YYEKEE (reference sequence). The CDR3, as DNA: TGTGCCAGCAGGGCCGGGACACAGGGGGCTTTAGGCACTGAAGCTTTCTTT. Its protein is CASRAGTQGALGTEAFF.

This rearrangement joins TRBV7-2 to TRBJ2-3; 9 bases map to TRBD2. Unmatched junction bases numbered 8, after V lost 0 bases and J lost 7 bases. Germline V gene lookup returns CDR1 SGHTA and CDR2 FQGNSA. This CDR3 has 16 amino acids. CDR3 in amino acids: CASSLAFSGRGNTQYF. Written as DNA, the CDR3 is TGTGCCAGCAGCTTAGCCTTTAGCGGGAGAGGTAATACGCAGTATTTT.

The CDR3 region is CASSPTGLDAHKFF. The CDR3 DNA sequence: TGTGCCAGCTCGCCTACGGGACTAGATGCCCATAAGTTCTTC. The chain combines TRBV18 with TRBJ2-1; 8 positions match TRBD2. The germline V gene encodes CDR1 KGHSH and CDR2 LQKENI. The CDR3 length is 14 residues. V lost 6 bases, J lost 14 bases, and 15 bases stayed unmatched.

The chain uses TRBV2 and TRBJ1-5; D is unresolved. From germline, CDR1 is SNHLY and CDR2 FYNNEI. V lost 7 bases and J 12 bases, leaving 19 bases between the germline ends. This CDR3 region has 13 residues. CDR3 DNA sequence: TGTGCCAGCAACACCGAGGGTCTGGTAATCCAGCATTTT. It is translated as CASNTEGLVIQHF.

This chain links TRBV28 with TRBJ2-1, with D perhaps matching TRBD1 (5 bases). This CDR3 is built from 14 residues. V was trimmed by 11 bases and J by 8 bases, leaving 22 bases between them. In germline, CDR1 is MDHEN, CDR2 SYDVKM. The CDR3 loop reads CAAQGVRVIDEQFF. DNA of the CDR3: TGTGCCGCCCAAGGGGTACGGGTTATCGATGAGCAGTTCTTC.

The V call is TRBV14, the J call TRBJ1-2; D possibly corresponds to TRBD1 (5 bases). V lost 4 bases, J lost 3 bases, and 15 bases lay in between. This CDR3 spans 15 amino acids. Germline lookup yields CDR1 SGHDN and CDR2 FVKESK. The CDR3 DNA is TGTGCCAGCAGCCCCACCTTGGGCAGGGACTATGGCTACACCTTC. This gives the protein CASSPTLGRDYGYTF.

The chain joins TRBV7-6 to TRBJ1-4, with 7 bases lining up with TRBD1. Trimming at V came to 2 bases and at J to 4 bases, leaving 4 bases not matched to a gene. Germline CDR1 and CDR2: SGHVS and FNYEAQ. The CDR3 is made up of 15 amino acids. CDR3 region: CASSLRQGYNEKLFF. For the CDR3, the DNA is TGTGCCAGCAGCTTACGACAGGGATATAATGAAAAACTGTTTTTT.

The chain is built from TRBV5-4 and TRBJ2-5, with a possible D match to TRBD1 (5 bases). This CDR3 region has 15 residues. V was shortened by 0 bases and J by 4 bases, with 13 bases between the two germline ends. CDR1 is SGHNT and CDR2 is YYREEE in the germline V gene (reference sequence). The CDR3 DNA is TGTGCCAGCAGCTTGGAGGGCAGACAGACAGAGACCCAGTACTTC. Residues: CASSLEGRQTETQYF. Supplemented by reference TRBV5-4 and TRBJ2-5, the full variable domain reads ETGVTQSPTHLIKTRGQQVTLRCSSQSGHNTVSWYQQALGQGPQFIFQYYREEENGRGNFPPRFSGLQFPNYSSELNVNALELDDSALYLCASSLEGRQTETQYFGPGTRLLVL.

This clone occurred once. CDR3 coding DNA: TGTGCCAGCAGCTTAAGCCCGGGGTCGAACTATGGCTACACCTTC. It yields the protein CASSLSPGSNYGYTF. V is TRBV7-3 and J is TRBJ1-2, with D unclear. V dropped 1 base and J dropped 2 bases, with 11 bases sitting between them. The CDR3 has 15 amino acids. Per germline, CDR1 SGHTA and CDR2 FQGTGA.

The V and J genes are TRBV5-6 and TRBJ2-1; D ambiguous. V lost 4 bases, J lost 8 bases, and 7 bases lay in between. CDR1 and CDR2 from the germline V gene are SGHDT and YYEEEE. The CDR3 contains 11 residues. Here the CDR3 DNA reads TGTGCCAGCAGCCGAGAGTATGAGCAGTTCTTC. This sequence encodes CASSREYEQFF.

J is TRBJ1-1 and V is TRBV2; D gene uncertain. Germline CDR1 SNHLY, CDR2 FYNNEI. The CDR3 runs to 15 residues. Trimming cost V 4 bases and J 4 bases, with 16 bases left between them. In DNA, the CDR3 is TGTGCCAGCAGTGTCGGTGGGATCCAATTCACTGAAGCTTTCTTT. Translated: CASSVGGIQFTEAFF.

The V and J genes are TRBV6-2 or TRBV6-3 and TRBJ2-3; unclear D gene. V was clipped by 4 bases and J by 2 bases, with 16 bases between them. Germline-derived CDR1 and CDR2 are MNHEY and SVGEGT. CDR3 length: 16 residues. As DNA, the CDR3 is TGTGCCAGCAGTTCGGGTGATCTAGGATTCACAGATACGCAGTATTTT. Protein sequence: CASSSGDLGFTDTQYF.

The chain couples TRBV7-9 to TRBJ2-2; the match to TRBD2 covers 8 bases. Unmatched junction bases numbered 3, after V lost 5 bases and J lost 1 base. This CDR3 comprises 15 residues. CDR1 is SEHNR, CDR2 FQNEAQ, per germline (reference sequence). CDR3 bases: TGTGCCAGCAGCCATAGCGGGATGAACACCGGGGAGCTGTTTTTT. Protein product: CASSHSGMNTGELFF.

The chain joins TRBV12-3 or TRBV12-4 to TRBJ2-3; D may be TRBD2 (5 bases). This CDR3 spans 13 amino acids. Trimming removed 5 bases from V and 5 bases from J, with 11 bases in between. The CDR3 coding sequence is TGTGCCAGCAGTGGGGTTGGAGGAGATACGCAGTATTTT. This translates into CASSGVGGDTQYF.

This clone was seen a single time. This chain links TRBV29-1 with TRBJ2-1, with 12 bases identical to TRBD2. This CDR3 spans 13 amino acids. Germline V gene sequence: CDR1 SQVTM, CDR2 ANQGSEA. V gave up 3 bases and J gave up 8 bases; unmatched junction bases: 2. CDR3 protein: CSVETSGSDEQFF. The DNA for the CDR3 is TGCAGCGTTGAGACTAGCGGGAGTGATGAGCAGTTCTTC.

The rearrangement links TRBV9 to TRBJ1-5; D not resolved. The CDR3 contains 15 residues. V gave up 4 bases and J gave up 5 bases, with 16 bases separating them. Looked up from germline, CDR1 is SGDLS and CDR2 is YYNGEE. CDR3 coding DNA: TGTGCCAGCAGCCCCCTGGGAGACCATTATCAGCCCCAGCATTTT. Protein sequence: CASSPLGDHYQPQHF.

The V gene is TRBV7-8, the J gene TRBJ2-3; a weak D match, TRBD2 (5 bases). The CDR3 loop spans 13 amino acids. Germline V CDR1 and CDR2: SGHVS, FQNEAQ. V lost 2 bases, J lost 5 bases, and 8 bases lay in between. The CDR3, as DNA: TGTGCCAGCAGCTTAAGGGAGAAAGATACGCAGTATTTT. It is translated as CASSLREKDTQYF.

This clone was seen a few times. The chain recombines TRBV6-2 or TRBV6-3 with TRBJ1-1, with 10 nucleotides matching TRBD1. Looked up from germline, CDR1 is MNHEY and CDR2 is SVGEGT. The CDR3 totals 14 residues. V lost 6 bases and J lost 11; bases outside the gene matches: 12. The CDR3: CASSLRDRGPYAFF. The CDR3 DNA sequence: TGTGCCAGCAGCCTCCGGGACAGGGGACCTTACGCTTTCTTT.

The chain uses TRBV5-5 and TRBJ2-7; TRBD2 matches 14 bases. The trim removed 1 base at V and 7 bases at J, leaving 7 bases unmatched. The CDR3 has 16 amino acids. The germline gives CDR1 SGHKS, CDR2 YYEKEE (reference sequence). CDR3 sequence (DNA): TGTGCCAGCAGCTTGCCCGGGACTAGCGGGAGTATTGAGCAGTACTTC. Translating it yields CASSLPGTSGSIEQYF.

The chain recombines TRBV4-2 with TRBJ1-2; 10 nucleotides agree with TRBD1. V shed 1 base, J shed 6 bases, and the junction held 5 bases outside the gene matches. CDR3 size: 15 residues. CDR1 is LGHNA and CDR2 is YNFKEQ in the germline V gene. The CDR3 DNA follows: TGTGCCAGCAGCCAAGTCGGACAGGGGGAAGATGGCTACACCTTC. Its protein product is CASSQVGQGEDGYTF.

The chain joins TRBV12-3 or TRBV12-4 to TRBJ2-5; D gene uncertain. Trimming took 7 bases from V and 5 from J, leaving 11 bases between them. The CDR3 extends over 12 amino acids. Written as DNA, the CDR3 is TGTGCCAGCACAGAGGAGACGGAGACCCAGTACTTC. As protein: CASTEETETQYF.

The chain combines TRBV3-1 (or the pseudogene TRBV3-2) with TRBJ2-5, with D uncertain. Between the trimmed V and J ends, which lost 6 bases and 5 bases, there was a span of 16 bases. In germline, CDR1 is LGHDT, CDR2 YNNKEL (reference sequence). CDR3 length equals 14 residues. CDR3 sequence (DNA): TGTGCCAGCAGATCCCCTCCACAGATCGAGACCCAGTACTTC. As protein: CASRSPPQIETQYF.